This T cell receptor (beta chain) came from a study of technical replicates of blood from several donors. Germline CDR1 and CDR2: WSHSY and SAAADI. This CDR3 region has 13 residues. The V and J ends lost 5 bases and 2 bases, in that order; junction bases with no gene match: 2. TCRdb's table, derived via immunoSEQ multiplex PCR, lists solely in-frame clones and lacks some. The sample has about 89,000 clones; about 94% are singletons. The receptor was isolated from a human donor in good health. Sample: T cells isolated from PBMCs. The chain is built from TRBV10-2 and TRBJ1-1, with 7 bases fitting TRBD1. The CDR3 spells CASSRGLNTEAFF. In DNA, the CDR3 is TGCGCCAGCAGTAGGGGGCTTAACACTGAAGCTTTCTTT.